This TCR beta chain was observed in a study of blood T cell repertoires in COVID-19. Study details: Samples came from the United States, Italy and Spain, spanning acute and convalescent COVID-19. From T cells, B-cell-depleted T cells, or PBMCs came the material, which was cDNA or gDNA.

Per the original methods: Amplifying reference gene primers gave estimates of nucleated cell counts. TCRdb's table, derived via immunoSEQ multiplex PCR, lists solely in-frame clones and lacks some. V and J calls and clone size are as listed in that table; D and trimming were resolved from the DNA. The repertoire holds roughly 400,000 clones, with around 91% as singletons. Before being deemed recovered, Cohort 3 donors had two negative PCRs, clearance, or symptom resolution. The sequence came from a man aged 18 to 30 who had recovered from COVID-19. The specimen was PBMCs or T cells enriched from blood (not recorded which).

In nucleotides, the CDR3 is TGTGCCAGCAGTTACCCGAGGGACAGGTCCTACGAGCAGTACTTC. Translation gives CASSYPRDRSYEQYF. The chain has TRBV6-7 and TRBJ2-7, with TRBD1 matching 8 bases. TRBV6-7 has ORF status, its function being uncertain. Trimming cost V 2 bases and J 1 base; bases outside gene matches: 4. The CDR3 loop spans 15 amino acids.